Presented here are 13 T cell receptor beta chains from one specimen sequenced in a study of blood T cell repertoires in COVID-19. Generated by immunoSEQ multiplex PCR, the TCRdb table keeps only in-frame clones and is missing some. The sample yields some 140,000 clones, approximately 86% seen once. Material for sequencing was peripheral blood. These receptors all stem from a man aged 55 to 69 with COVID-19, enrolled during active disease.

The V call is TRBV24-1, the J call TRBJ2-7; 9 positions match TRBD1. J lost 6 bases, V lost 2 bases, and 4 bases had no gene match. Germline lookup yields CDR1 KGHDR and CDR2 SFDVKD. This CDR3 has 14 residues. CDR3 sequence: CATSDSGQGSEQYF. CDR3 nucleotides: TGTGCCACCAGTGATTCTGGACAGGGGTCCGAGCAGTACTTC.

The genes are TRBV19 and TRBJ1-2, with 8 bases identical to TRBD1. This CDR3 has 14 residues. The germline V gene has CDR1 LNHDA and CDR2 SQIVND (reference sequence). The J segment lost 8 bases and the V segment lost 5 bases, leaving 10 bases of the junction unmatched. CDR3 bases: TGTGCCAGTAGTGCAACCCAGGGGGCTCGGGGCTACACCTTC. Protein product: CASSATQGARGYTF.

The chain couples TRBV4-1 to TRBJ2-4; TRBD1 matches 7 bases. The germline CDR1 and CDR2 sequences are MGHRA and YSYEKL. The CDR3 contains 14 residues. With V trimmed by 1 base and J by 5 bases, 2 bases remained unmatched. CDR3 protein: CASSQVGGENIQYF. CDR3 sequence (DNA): TGCGCCAGCAGCCAAGTAGGGGGCGAAAACATTCAGTACTTC.

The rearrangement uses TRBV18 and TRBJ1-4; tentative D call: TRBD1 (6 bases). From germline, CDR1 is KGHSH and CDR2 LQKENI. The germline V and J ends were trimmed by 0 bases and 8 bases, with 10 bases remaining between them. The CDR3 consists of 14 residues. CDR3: CASSPPHRDEKLFF. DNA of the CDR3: TGTGCCAGCTCACCACCGCACAGGGACGAAAAACTGTTTTTT.

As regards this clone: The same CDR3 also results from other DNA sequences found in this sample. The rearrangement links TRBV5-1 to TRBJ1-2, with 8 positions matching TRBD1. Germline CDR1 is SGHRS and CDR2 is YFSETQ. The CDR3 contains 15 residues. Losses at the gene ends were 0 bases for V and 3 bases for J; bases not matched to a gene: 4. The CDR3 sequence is CASSLVQGADYGYTF. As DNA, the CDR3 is TGCGCCAGCAGCTTGGTCCAGGGGGCTGACTATGGCTACACCTTC.

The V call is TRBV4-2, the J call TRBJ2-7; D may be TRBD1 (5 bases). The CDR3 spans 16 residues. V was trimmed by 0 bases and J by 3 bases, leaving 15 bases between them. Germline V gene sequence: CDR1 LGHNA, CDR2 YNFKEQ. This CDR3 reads CASSQDSGQLLYEQYF. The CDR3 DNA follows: TGTGCCAGCAGCCAAGATTCAGGGCAGCTACTCTACGAGCAGTACTTC.

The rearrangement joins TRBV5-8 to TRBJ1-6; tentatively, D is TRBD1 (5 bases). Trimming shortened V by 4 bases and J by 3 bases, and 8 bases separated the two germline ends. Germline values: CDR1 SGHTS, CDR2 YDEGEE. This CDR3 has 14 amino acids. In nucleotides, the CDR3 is TGTGCCAGCAGCCAGGGTTACTATAATTCACCCCTCCACTTT. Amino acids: CASSQGYYNSPLHF.

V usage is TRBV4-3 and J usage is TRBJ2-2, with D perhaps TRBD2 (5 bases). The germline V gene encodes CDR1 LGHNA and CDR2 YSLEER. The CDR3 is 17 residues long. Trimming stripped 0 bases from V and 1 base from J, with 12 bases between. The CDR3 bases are TGCGCCAGCAGCCAAGAGTGGGCGGCGGGGAACACCGGGGAGCTGTTTTTT. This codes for CASSQEWAAGNTGELFF.

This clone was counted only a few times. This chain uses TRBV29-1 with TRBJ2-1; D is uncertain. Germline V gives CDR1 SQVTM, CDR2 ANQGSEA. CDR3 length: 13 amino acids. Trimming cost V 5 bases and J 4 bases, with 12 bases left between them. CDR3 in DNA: TGCAGCGTTTCGTCATACAATTACAATGAGCAGTTCTTC. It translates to CSVSSYNYNEQFF.

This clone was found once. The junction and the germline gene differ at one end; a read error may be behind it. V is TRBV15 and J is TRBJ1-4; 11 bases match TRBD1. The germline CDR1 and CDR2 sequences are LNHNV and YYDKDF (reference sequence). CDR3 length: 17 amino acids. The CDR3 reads CATSSGGQGGTNEKLFF. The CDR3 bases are TGCGCCACCAGCAGCGGGGGACAGGGGGGGACTAATGAAAAACTGTTTTTT.

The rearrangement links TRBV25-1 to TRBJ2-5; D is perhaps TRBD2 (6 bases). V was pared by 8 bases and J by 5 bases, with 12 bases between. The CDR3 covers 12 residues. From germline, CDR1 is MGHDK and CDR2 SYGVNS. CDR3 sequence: CASRTRGETQYF. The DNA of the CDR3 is TGTGCCAGCCGAACACGGGGGGAGACCCAGTACTTC.

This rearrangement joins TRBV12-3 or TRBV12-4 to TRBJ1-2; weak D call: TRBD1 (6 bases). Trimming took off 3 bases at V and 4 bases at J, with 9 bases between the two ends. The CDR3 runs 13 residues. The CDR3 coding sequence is TGTGCCAGCAGTTTTGGACAGATCTATGGCTACACCTTC. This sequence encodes CASSFGQIYGYTF.

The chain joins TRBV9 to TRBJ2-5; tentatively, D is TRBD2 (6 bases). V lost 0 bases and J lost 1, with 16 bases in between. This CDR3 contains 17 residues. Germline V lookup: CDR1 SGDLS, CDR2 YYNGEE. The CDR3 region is CASSVATGTGAQETQYF. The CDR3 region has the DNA TGTGCCAGCAGCGTAGCTACCGGGACTGGGGCCCAAGAGACCCAGTACTTC.